The clone carrying this T cell receptor (beta chain) is a singleton in its sample. Antigen unknown. J gave up 4 bases and V 2 bases, and 0 bases lay outside the gene matches. CDR3 length equals 14 residues. Germline V lookup: CDR1 WSHSY, CDR2 SAAADI. These data belong to a study of shared clonotypes between healthy human individuals. Sequencing was performed with immunoSEQ multiplex PCR; in TCRdb, only in-frame clones are kept and a portion is missing. There are roughly 1 million clones in the sample; approximately 78% occur only once, and approximately 0.5% lies in the top ten. Study-wide findings and caveats: Owing to a small donor count, the genetic and exposure-history diversity represented was limited.

The study drew all its donors from Caucasian adults living in Nashville, Tennessee. This clonotype originated in a man aged 18 to 35 in good health. Some clones in this sample may be carry-over from other donors' samples. The J gene is TRBJ2-1, the V gene TRBV10-2, with 9 bases matching TRBD2. Sequencing was carried out using memory CD4+ T cells from PBMCs. This sample's subset: CD45RA-negative fraction. The CDR3 nucleotides read TGCGCCAGCAGTGAGACTAGCGGGTACAATGAGCAGTTCTTC. It translates to CASSETSGYNEQFF.